The 15 T cell receptor beta chains reported below all come from one sample, sequenced in a study of T cell responses to AZD1222 COVID-19 vaccine. TCRdb's copy holds only in-frame clones and misses some; the assay was immunoSEQ multiplex PCR. The sample has about 54,000 clones, around nine tenths seen once. The sample was peripheral blood, taken 28 days after the second AZD1222 dose. Receptors were obtained from an adult who received the AZD1222 COVID-19 vaccine.

The chain joins TRBV5-1 to TRBJ2-3; the match to TRBD2 covers 13 bases. Trimming took 4 bases from V and 6 from J; bases not matched to a gene: 11. Looked up from germline, CDR1 is SGHRS and CDR2 is YFSETQ. CDR3 length: 17 amino acids. In nucleotides, the CDR3 is TGCGCCAGCAGCACAGGGACTAGCGGGGTGCTAGTGGATACGCAGTATTTT. Protein sequence: CASSTGTSGVLVDTQYF.

The gene calls are TRBV18 and TRBJ2-7; 11 bases fit TRBD1. This CDR3 has 15 residues. The germline gives CDR1 KGHSH, CDR2 LQKENI. The J segment lost 2 bases and the V segment lost 2 bases, leaving 2 bases of the junction unmatched. CDR3 region: CASSPGTGGTYEQYF. The DNA for the CDR3 is TGTGCCAGCTCACCAGGGACAGGGGGAACCTACGAGCAGTACTTC. The full variable domain, its missing parts supplied by reference TRBV18 and TRBJ2-7, is NAGVMQNPRHLVRRRGQEARLRCSPMKGHSHVYWYRQLPEEGLKFMVYLQKENIIDESGMPKERFSAEFPKEGPSILRIQQVVRGDSAAYFCASSPGTGGTYEQYFGPGTRLTVT.

This CDR3 is CASSLDLPGRSPLHF. The CDR3, as DNA: TGTGCCAGCAGCTTAGATTTACCAGGGAGGTCACCCCTCCACTTT. The V call is TRBV11-2, the J call TRBJ1-6; perhaps TRBD1 as D (5 bases). V was shortened by 0 bases and J by 10 bases, with 13 bases between the two germline ends. The CDR3 runs 15 residues. The V gene's germline CDR1 is SGHAT and CDR2 FQNNGV.

The rearrangement uses TRBV19 and TRBJ1-2; D might be TRBD1 (5 bases). Deletions cut 3 bases from V and 5 bases from J, with 13 bases between. Germline values: CDR1 LNHDA, CDR2 SQIVND (reference sequence). The CDR3 consists of 14 residues. The CDR3 here is CASSITRDAYGYTF. The CDR3 DNA is TGTGCCAGTAGTATTACCAGGGACGCTTATGGCTACACCTTC. The variable domain in full, completed from reference TRBV19 and TRBJ1-2, reads DGGITQSPKYLFRKEGQNVTLSCEQNLNHDAMYWYRQDPGQGLRLIYYSQIVNDFQKGDIAEGYSVSREKKESFPLTVTSAQKNPTAFYLCASSITRDAYGYTFGSGTRLTVV.

The V gene is TRBV20-1, the J gene TRBJ2-1; D is undetermined. The CDR3 runs 14 residues. Trimming removed 3 bases from V and 9 bases from J, with 18 bases in between. The germline CDR1 and CDR2 sequences are DFQATT and SNEGSKA (reference sequence). CDR3 coding DNA: TGCAGTGCTAGTATCCAGCTACCAGCGTCTGAGCAGTTCTTC. This codes for CSASIQLPASEQFF.

V is TRBV18 and J is TRBJ1-3; D ambiguous. Germline values: CDR1 KGHSH, CDR2 LQKENI. CDR3 length: 14 residues. The germline V and J ends were trimmed by 1 base and 2 bases, with 6 bases remaining between them. The CDR3 nucleotides read TGTGCCAGCTCACCACGGGCAGCTGGAAACACCATATATTTT. The encoded protein is CASSPRAAGNTIYF.

The genes are TRBV10-3 and TRBJ1-6; D is ambiguous. This CDR3 region has 17 residues. V gave up 0 bases and J gave up 4 bases, with 13 bases separating them. CDR1 and CDR2 (germline): ENHRY, SYGVKD. CDR3 region: CAISESYSPTYNSPLHF. The CDR3 nucleotides read TGTGCCATCAGTGAGTCATACAGCCCAACTTATAATTCACCCCTCCACTTT.

The chain uses TRBV4-3 and TRBJ2-3; 10 bases match TRBD1. This CDR3 is built from 14 residues. With 4 bases clipped from V and 5 bases from J, the junction kept 3 bases outside the gene matches. Germline V gene data show CDR1 as LGHNA and CDR2 as YSLEER. The CDR3 DNA reads TGCGCCAGCAGCCCAAGGACAGGGGGAGATACGCAGTATTTT. This codes for CASSPRTGGDTQYF.

The chain employs TRBV27 and TRBJ1-5; TRBD1 is a possible D gene (6 bases). CDR3 length: 18 residues. CDR1 MNHEY and CDR2 SMNVEV come from the germline V gene (reference sequence). V lost 5 bases to trimming and J lost 0 bases, with 20 bases between them. The CDR3 here is CASSRTVFNPYSNQPQHF. The CDR3 DNA follows: TGTGCCAGCAGTCGGACAGTCTTTAACCCCTATAGCAATCAGCCCCAGCATTTT.

This rearrangement joins TRBV19 to TRBJ1-3, with 7 bases lining up with TRBD1. Germline-derived CDR1 and CDR2 are LNHDA and SQIVND (reference sequence). The J segment lost 2 bases and the V segment lost 3 bases, leaving 13 bases of the junction unmatched. This CDR3 is built from 18 residues. In nucleotides, the CDR3 is TGTGCCAGTAGTATTCGGCAGGGGGTTAGGAGCGCTGGAAACACCATATATTTT. Translation gives CASSIRQGVRSAGNTIYF.

The chain joins TRBV5-4 to TRBJ2-1; D might be TRBD2 (6 bases). Germline V lookup: CDR1 SGHNT, CDR2 YYREEE (reference sequence). V lost 1 base and J 6 bases, leaving 14 bases between the germline ends. The CDR3 sequence is 15 residues long. The chain's CDR3 is CASSLPGDRGNEQFF. The CDR3 coding sequence is TGTGCCAGCAGCTTGCCGGGGGATCGGGGCAATGAGCAGTTCTTC.

This rearrangement joins TRBV5-4 to TRBJ1-2, with 10 nucleotides matching TRBD1. Germline V gene data show CDR1 as SGHNT and CDR2 as YYREEE (reference sequence). This CDR3 has 15 residues. The V and J ends lost 6 bases and 8 bases, in that order; junction bases with no gene match: 13. The CDR3 bases are TGTGCCAGCATTACTGCCGGGACAGGGGATAGGGGCTACACCTTC. It encodes CASITAGTGDRGYTF.

This clone came up once. This CDR3 is also generated by other DNA sequences in the sample. The V gene is TRBV14, the J gene TRBJ1-2, with D maybe TRBD1 (5 bases). Trimming cost V 4 bases and J 7 bases, with 10 bases left between them. The CDR3 is 12 residues long. Germline V gives CDR1 SGHDN, CDR2 FVKESK. The CDR3 is CASSPGRSGYTF. CDR3 DNA: TGTGCCAGCAGCCCGGGGCGGTCTGGCTACACCTTC.

This clone was found a few times. This chain joins TRBV4-3 and TRBJ2-7; D unresolved. The V end was cut by 0 bases, the J end by 3 bases, with 9 bases between. Germline V gene lookup returns CDR1 LGHNA and CDR2 YSLEER. The CDR3 consists of 14 residues. The CDR3: CASSQDLSFYEQYF. CDR3 sequence (DNA): TGCGCCAGCAGCCAAGATTTGAGTTTCTACGAGCAGTACTTC.

V and J are TRBV7-2 and TRBJ2-7; 8 nucleotides match TRBD1. CDR3 length: 14 residues. Per the germline V gene, CDR1 is SGHTA and CDR2 is FQGNSA. Trimming removed 8 bases from V and 0 bases from J; junction bases left unmatched: 6. The CDR3 sequence is CASGRDRSSYEQYF. The CDR3 nucleotides read TGTGCCAGCGGCCGGGACAGGAGCTCCTACGAGCAGTACTTC.